Following are 21 T cell receptor beta chains from one sample sequenced in a study of T and B cells in COVID-19 patients. Multiplex PCR with BIOMED2 TRB-A/B primer pools amplified TRB rearrangements. One entry per CDR3 protein results from TCRdb running MiXCR on the multiplex PCR reads. The sample includes 7,500 to 9,500 distinct CDR3 sequences, about 28% of them seen just once. Each TRB amplification used roughly 240-550 ng of genomic DNA from blood. Sequenced: blood. Every receptor here comes from a human donor who had recovered from COVID-19.

This clonotype was detected only a few times. The rearrangement uses TRBV30 and TRBJ1-6; D uncertain. This CDR3 comprises 13 residues. The V end was cut by 5 bases, the J end by 7 bases, with 12 bases between. The germline V gene has CDR1 GTSNPN and CDR2 SVGIG (reference sequence). For the CDR3, the DNA is TGTGCCTGGCGGCGCAGTGGGAATTCACCCCTCCACTTT. Residues: CAWRRSGNSPLHF.

The gene calls are TRBV29-1 and TRBJ2-1; 15 bases align to TRBD2. The length of the CDR3 is 15 residues. J was trimmed by 3 bases and V by 7 bases; bases with no gene match: 4. Germline CDR1 and CDR2: SQVTM and ANQGSEA. The CDR3 coding sequence is TGCAGCGGGACTAGCGGGGGGGCCCTCTACAATGAGCAGTTCTTC. It codes for CSGTSGGALYNEQFF.

In regard to this clonotype: The junction departs from the called germline gene at one end, perhaps through a read error. The chain carries TRBV27 and TRBJ2-2; 8 bases agree with TRBD1. Germline V gene lookup returns CDR1 MNHEY and CDR2 SMNVEV (reference sequence). The CDR3 extends over 16 amino acids. CDR3 coding DNA: TGCGCCAGCAATTTATCCACGACAGGGGCCACCGGGGAGCTGTTTTTT. Translated, it gives CASNLSTTGATGELFF.

The chain joins TRBV7-2 to TRBJ2-5, with D perhaps TRBD2 (5 bases). Deletions cut 1 base from V and 7 bases from J, with 10 bases between. CDR3 length: 13 residues. Per germline, CDR1 SGHTA and CDR2 FQGNSA. CDR3 protein: CASSLDDYTTQYF. CDR3 nucleotide sequence: TGTGCCAGCAGCTTAGATGACTACACGACCCAGTACTTC.

By sample share, this clonotype is medium-sized. The chain uses TRBV15 and TRBJ1-1, with 7 bases aligning to TRBD1. Germline V gene data show CDR1 as LNHNV and CDR2 as YYDKDF (reference sequence). CDR3 length: 13 amino acids. The ends lost 0 bases at V and 11 bases at J; junction bases unmatched: 6. CDR3 residues: CATSRDWGTDAFF. CDR3 DNA: TGTGCCACCAGCAGAGATTGGGGGACAGACGCTTTCTTT.

By sample share, this clonotype is medium-sized. This chain joins TRBV19 and TRBJ1-1, with D perhaps matching TRBD1 (5 bases). Germline CDR1 reads LNHDA; CDR2 reads SQIVND (reference sequence). This CDR3 is 14 amino acids long. V was shortened by 3 bases and J by 0 bases, with 8 bases between the two germline ends. The CDR3 DNA sequence: TGTGCCAGTAGTATCGGGGGGTTGAACACTGAAGCTTTCTTT. Its translation: CASSIGGLNTEAFF.

V is TRBV25-1 and J is TRBJ2-1; no clear D gene. There are 13 residues in the CDR3. Trimming took off 7 bases at V and 4 bases at J, with 11 bases between the two ends. The germline gives CDR1 MGHDK, CDR2 SYGVNS. CDR3 nucleotide sequence: TGTGCCAGCAAGCAGGCAGATTACAATGAGCAGTTCTTC. The encoded protein is CASKQADYNEQFF.

Turning to this clonotype: A read error may produce the germline difference seen at one junction end. The chain couples TRBV19 to TRBJ1-4; 7 nucleotides line up with TRBD1. The CDR3 has 15 amino acids. Germline CDR1 reads LNHDA; CDR2 reads SQIVND (reference sequence). CDR3 sequence: CASSQEGGGNEKLFF. Written as DNA, the CDR3 is TGCGCCAGCAGCCAAGAAGGGGGCGGTAATGAAAAACTGTTTTTT. The whole variable domain, remainder taken from reference TRBV19 and TRBJ1-4, is DGGITQSPKYLFRKEGQNVTLSCEQNLNHDAMYWYRQDPGQGLRLIYYSQIVNDFQKGDIAEGYSVSREKKESFPLTVTSAQKNPTAFYLCASSQEGGGNEKLFFGSGTQLSVL.

This clonotype ranks as large (0.1 to 1%). The gene calls are TRBV6-1 and TRBJ2-7, with 15 bases identical to TRBD2. Per the germline V gene, CDR1 is MNHNS and CDR2 is SASEGT. This CDR3 spans 17 amino acids. Unmatched junction bases numbered 9, after V lost 6 bases and J lost 3 bases. The CDR3, as DNA: TGTGCCAGCAGACTCTGGGGGACTAGCGGGGGGTACTACGAGCAGTACGTC. Translating gives CASRLWGTSGGYYEQYV.

This clonotype has more than one count but fewer than ten. V and J are TRBV4-3 and TRBJ2-1, with D unresolved. V was pared by 0 bases and J by 5 bases, with 5 bases between. The CDR3 extends over 13 amino acids. Germline V CDR1 and CDR2: LGHNA, YSLEER. The CDR3 here is CASSQDVHNEQFF. The CDR3 coding sequence is TGCGCCAGCAGCCAAGATGTCCACAATGAGCAGTTCTTC.

The CDR3 spells CASSLGGRGNVETQYF. The CDR3 DNA reads as TGTGCCAGCAGCTTAGGGGGTAGGGGGAATGTGGAGACCCAGTACTTC. The V call is TRBV5-6, the J call TRBJ2-5; a possible D gene is TRBD1 (6 bases). Germline lookup yields CDR1 SGHDT and CDR2 YYEEEE. The length of the CDR3 is 16 residues. The germline V and J ends were trimmed by 2 bases and 5 bases, with 19 bases remaining between them.

In this sample, this clonotype turned up a few times. This chain links TRBV12-3 or TRBV12-4 with TRBJ1-1; D is unresolved. Trimming took off 6 bases at V and 1 base at J, with 21 bases between the two ends. CDR3 size: 17 residues. CDR3: CASRRTPDRTPNTEAFF. The CDR3 nucleotides are TGTGCCAGCAGACGAACCCCTGATCGGACCCCGAACACTGAAGCTTTCTTT.

Within the sample, this clonotype is medium-sized. The chain links TRBV18 to TRBJ2-3, with D perhaps TRBD1 (7 bases). Between the trimmed V and J ends, which lost 4 bases and 3 bases, there was a span of 14 bases. The CDR3 sequence is 15 residues long. CDR1 is KGHSH, CDR2 LQKENI, per germline. The CDR3 nucleotides are TGTGCCAGCTCACGACGACAGGGAGGTACAGATACGCAGTATTTT. Translation: CASSRRQGGTDTQYF.

The chain employs TRBV6-6 and TRBJ1-1; TRBD1 matches at 8 bases. The CDR3 loop spans 13 amino acids. V shed 0 bases and J 10 bases; nucleotides not matched to a gene: 4. Germline V lookup: CDR1 MNHNY, CDR2 SVGAGI (reference sequence). The CDR3 coding sequence is TGTGCCAGCAGTTACTCGGACAGGGAAGCAGCTTTCTTT. Translating gives CASSYSDREAAFF.

The chain joins TRBV7-9 to TRBJ2-3; 7 nucleotides align to TRBD2. The CDR3 runs to 16 residues. Trimming removed 9 bases from V and 1 base from J; junction bases left unmatched: 13. Germline V gives CDR1 SEHNR, CDR2 FQNEAQ (reference sequence). CDR3 in DNA: TGTGCCAGTCGAGCTCGCAGCGGGGTCGGCACAGATACGCAGTATTTT. Translating it yields CASRARSGVGTDTQYF. The full variable domain, completed using reference TRBV7-9 and TRBJ2-3, is DTGVSQNPRHKITKRGQNVTFRCDPISEHNRLYWYRQTLGQGPEFLTYFQNEAQLEKSRLLSDRFSAERPKGSFSTLEIQRTEQGDSAMYLCASRARSGVGTDTQYFGPGTRLTVL.

The chain employs TRBV19 and TRBJ2-3, with D tentatively TRBD1 (7 bases). This CDR3 spans 16 amino acids. Germline CDR1 is LNHDA and CDR2 is SQIVND (reference sequence). Trimming shortened V by 5 bases and J by 1 base, and 16 bases separated the two germline ends. The CDR3 DNA is TGTGCCAGTAGTTCCCGCGGGGACAGAGGCACAGATACGCAGTATTTT. Protein product: CASSSRGDRGTDTQYF.

This clonotype is labeled as medium-sized. The chain uses TRBV6-5 and TRBJ1-4; D may be TRBD1 (6 bases). CDR3 length: 16 residues. Germline V gene sequence: CDR1 MNHEY, CDR2 SVGAGI. V was trimmed by 0 bases and J by 5 bases, leaving 13 bases between them. CDR3 coding DNA: TGTGCCAGCAGTTACTCCGACGGGACACCGAATGAAAAACTGTTTTTT. It translates to CASSYSDGTPNEKLFF.

This clonotype was counted between two and nine times. The CDR3 protein is CASSWDRHQNTGELFF. The CDR3 coding sequence is TGCGCCAGCAGCTGGGACAGGCACCAGAACACCGGGGAGCTGTTTTTT. V usage is TRBV5-1 and J usage is TRBJ2-2; TRBD1 matches at 8 bases. The V and J ends lost 3 bases and 1 base, in that order; junction bases with no gene match: 5. The CDR3 spans 16 residues. The V gene's germline CDR1 is SGHRS and CDR2 YFSETQ.

This clonotype was counted ten times or more. The chain employs TRBV6-1 and TRBJ2-7; TRBD1 agrees at 7 bases. Germline V gene lookup returns CDR1 MNHNS and CDR2 SASEGT. V was clipped by 5 bases and J by 7 bases; unmatched bases: 5. This CDR3 has 12 amino acids. CDR3 loop: CASSRQGQEQYV. Written as DNA, the CDR3 is TGTGCCAGCAGTAGACAGGGTCAAGAGCAGTACGTC.

This clonotype is labeled medium-sized (0.01 to 0.1%). The rearrangement joins TRBV6-5 to TRBJ2-7, with D perhaps TRBD1 (5 bases). CDR1 and CDR2 from the germline V gene are MNHEY and SVGAGI. V lost 0 bases to trimming and J lost 1 base, with 7 bases between them. There are 14 residues in the CDR3. DNA of the CDR3: TGTGCCAGCAGTTACTCTAGGGGTTCCTACGAGCAGTACGTC. It translates to CASSYSRGSYEQYV.

Points on this clonotype: This may come from a read error, since a much larger clone is one base off. This chain connects TRBV29-1 to TRBJ1-1; 8 bases align to TRBD1. Germline CDR1 reads SQVTM; CDR2 reads ANQGSEA. The CDR3 sequence is 13 residues long. This CDR3 is CSVSTGGNTKAFF. The CDR3 DNA follows: TGCAGCGTTTCTACAGGGGGGAACACTAAAGCTTTCTTT.